A single sample gave rise to the 10 T cell receptor beta chains below, sequenced in a study of T-cell memory formation after mild COVID-19. TCRdb re-called the 5' RACE reads with MiXCR, one entry per CDR3 protein. Of fewer than 650,000 distinct CDR3 sequences in the sample, 17% are singletons; the top ten hold around 8.1%. Specimen: PBMCs or a T cell subset sorted from them (not recorded which). Receptors were obtained from an adult woman who had mild COVID-19 (a few samples of this study predate the infection). Cell type and time point are not known.

The chain uses TRBV10-3 and TRBJ2-5; 12 bases fit TRBD2. CDR1 ENHRY and CDR2 SYGVKD come from the germline V gene. This CDR3 has 16 amino acids. V lost 2 bases and J lost 3; bases outside the gene matches: 4. CDR3 loop: CAISEVGLAGKETQYF. The CDR3 DNA follows: TGTGCCATCAGTGAGGTGGGACTAGCGGGCAAAGAGACCCAGTACTTC.

The rearrangement joins TRBV4-1 to TRBJ1-1; no reliable D call. The V gene's germline CDR1 is MGHRA and CDR2 YSYEKL. The CDR3 has 16 amino acids. Trimming left V 0 bases short and J 6 bases short, with 17 bases between. CDR3 DNA: TGCGCCAGCAGCCAAGAAAGGGCACGAAAGTTCGCTGAAGCTTTCTTT. This codes for CASSQERARKFAEAFF.

The rearrangement joins TRBV7-2 to TRBJ1-6, with no clear D. This CDR3 contains 16 residues. Germline V gives CDR1 SGHTA, CDR2 FQGNSA. Trimming shortened V by 5 bases and J by 0 bases, and 11 bases separated the two germline ends. The DNA of the CDR3 is TGTGCCAGCAGCCGGTCCATCGACTCCTATAATTCACCCCTCCACTTT. Its translation is CASSRSIDSYNSPLHF.

The chain links TRBV7-9 to TRBJ2-3, with 7 bases fitting TRBD2. The V and J ends lost 5 bases and 1 base, in that order; junction bases with no gene match: 6. This CDR3 has 15 residues. Looked up from germline, CDR1 is SEHNR and CDR2 is FQNEAQ (reference sequence). The CDR3 sequence is CASSELTSGTDTQYF. Written as DNA, the CDR3 is TGTGCCAGCAGCGAACTTACTAGCGGCACAGATACGCAGTATTTT.

This clonotype was counted ten times or more. The junction departs from the called germline gene at one end, perhaps through a read error. The chain links TRBV5-1 to TRBJ2-2; D possibly corresponds to TRBD2 (6 bases). The CDR3 is 13 amino acids. Per the germline V gene, CDR1 is SGHRS and CDR2 is YFSETQ. CDR3 residues: CASSPGGTGELFF. Written as DNA, the CDR3 is TGTGCTAGCAGCCCCGGGGGTACCGGGGAGCTGTTTTTT.

This clonotype was recorded at least ten times. V usage is TRBV10-3 and J usage is TRBJ2-6, with 7 bases identical to TRBD1. The germline CDR1 and CDR2 sequences are ENHRY and SYGVKD. This CDR3 comprises 17 residues. V was pared by 5 bases and J by 0 bases, with 7 bases of the junction left unmatched. CDR3 DNA: TGTGCCATCAGTCCTGAGGGGGCCGACTCTGGGGCCAACGTCCTGACTTTC. Its translation: CAISPEGADSGANVLTF.

The chain uses TRBV2 and TRBJ2-5, with D hard to call. The V and J ends lost 4 bases and 5 bases respectively, with 5 bases between them. The germline gives CDR1 SNHLY, CDR2 FYNNEI. The CDR3 totals 11 residues. CDR3 amino acids: CASSVWETQYF. The CDR3 nucleotides are TGTGCCAGCAGTGTCTGGGAGACCCAGTACTTC.

The CDR3 coding sequence is TGCAGCGTCGGGGTCGGAGCGAGCTCTGGAAACACCATATATTTT. Its protein is CSVGVGASSGNTIYF. The rearrangement links TRBV29-1 to TRBJ1-3; D unclear. Trimming cost V 6 bases and J 0 bases, with 15 bases left between them. Germline V lookup: CDR1 SQVTM, CDR2 ANQGSEA. This CDR3 comprises 15 residues.

This sequence joins TRBV7-6 and TRBJ2-7; the D is unclear. The V end was cut by 2 bases, the J end by 1 base, with 9 bases between. In germline, CDR1 is SGHVS, CDR2 FNYEAQ. This CDR3 has 14 residues. CDR3 in DNA: TGTGCCAGCAGCTTAATAGGCAAATCCTACGAGCAGTACTTC. Amino acid sequence: CASSLIGKSYEQYF.

This clonotype was counted only a few times. V usage is TRBV6-5 and J usage is TRBJ2-5; D is undetermined. The CDR3 loop spans 13 amino acids. V lost 7 bases and J 1 base, leaving 10 bases between the germline ends. Germline V gene lookup returns CDR1 MNHEY and CDR2 SVGAGI. CDR3 residues: CASNPHPQETQYF. CDR3 sequence (DNA): TGTGCCAGCAACCCACACCCCCAAGAGACCCAGTACTTC.